The rows below give T cell receptor beta chains drawn from one sample of a study of T cell responses to AZD1222 COVID-19 vaccine. Using immunoSEQ multiplex PCR, the repertoire was profiled, and TCRdb retains in-frame clones only, with some absent. The table has 78,000 or so clones, 80% seen once. This specimen consisted of peripheral blood, obtained 28 days after the second AZD1222 dose. The receptors shown here come from an adult who received the AZD1222 COVID-19 vaccine. Both conserved end residues are part of each CDR3. The D gene is left open where the match is weak. The listing skips clone size in some rows; elsewhere it reads once, few, many or a size class.

d_call: NA; v_call: TRBV9; j_call: TRBJ1-1; clone_size: NA; cdr3_nt: TGTGCCAGCAGCGCGCAGGGTAGTGAAGCTTTCTTT; cdr3_aa: CASSAQGSEAFF
d_call: TRBD1; v_call: TRBV30; j_call: TRBJ1-3; clone_size: NA; cdr3_nt: TGTGCCTGGAGTGTAGCAGGGGGCGGCGGAAACACCATATATTTT; cdr3_aa: CAWSVAGGGGNTIYF
d_call: TRBD2; v_call: TRBV9; j_call: TRBJ2-1; clone_size: NA; cdr3_nt: TGTGCCAGCAGCGGCCCTAGCGGGAGTGTTGATGAGCAGTTCTTC; cdr3_aa: CASSGPSGSVDEQFF
d_call: TRBD2; v_call: TRBV2; j_call: TRBJ2-3; clone_size: NA; cdr3_nt: TGTGCCAGCAGTCATAACGGACTAGCGGGAGGCCCTCTCACAGATACGCAGTATTTT; cdr3_aa: CASSHNGLAGGPLTDTQYF
d_call: NA; v_call: TRBV2; j_call: TRBJ1-1; clone_size: NA; cdr3_nt: TGTGCCAGCAGTGTTGCGGGGGGCGAGATGAACACTGAAGCTTTCTTT; cdr3_aa: CASSVAGGEMNTEAFF
d_call: NA; v_call: TRBV5-1; j_call: TRBJ1-5; clone_size: few; cdr3_nt: TGCGCCAGCAGCTTGGATGGACGGGGAGGCAATCAGCCCCAGCATTTT; cdr3_aa: CASSLDGRGGNQPQHF
d_call: NA; v_call: TRBV6-5; j_call: TRBJ2-5; clone_size: NA; cdr3_nt: TGTGCCAGCAGTTTGCGGAATATTAAAGAGACCCAGTACTTC; cdr3_aa: CASSLRNIKETQYF
d_call: NA; v_call: TRBV5-4; j_call: TRBJ2-7; clone_size: NA; cdr3_nt: TGTGCCAGCAGCTTGGCAGGGTCCTACGAGCAGTACTTC; cdr3_aa: CASSLAGSYEQYF
d_call: NA; v_call: TRBV27; j_call: TRBJ1-4; clone_size: NA; cdr3_nt: TGTGCCAGCAGTTTAGGACGATTCGGTGAAAAACTGTTTTTT; cdr3_aa: CASSLGRFGEKLFF
d_call: NA; v_call: TRBV10-3; j_call: TRBJ2-5; clone_size: NA; cdr3_nt: TGTGCCATCAGTGAGTCGACAGAGACCCAGTACTTC; cdr3_aa: CAISESTETQYF
d_call: NA; v_call: TRBV7-2; j_call: TRBJ1-4; clone_size: NA; cdr3_nt: TGTGCCAGCAGCTTACAGGGACGGCATGAAAAACTGTTTTTT; cdr3_aa: CASSLQGRHEKLFF
d_call: NA; v_call: TRBV7-2; j_call: TRBJ2-3; clone_size: NA; cdr3_nt: TGTGCCAGCAGCCCATCTGGGGCCTCCACAGATACGCAGTATTTT; cdr3_aa: CASSPSGASTDTQYF
d_call: NA; v_call: TRBV30; j_call: TRBJ1-5; clone_size: NA; cdr3_nt: TGTGCCTGGAGTGTGGGTAGCAATCAGCCCCAGCATTTT; cdr3_aa: CAWSVGSNQPQHF
d_call: NA; v_call: TRBV19; j_call: TRBJ1-1; clone_size: NA; cdr3_nt: TGTGCCAGTAGTCCCTGGCAGGGTGCCCGCTCTAACACTGAAGCTTTCTTT; cdr3_aa: CASSPWQGARSNTEAFF
d_call: NA; v_call: TRBV28; j_call: TRBJ1-5; clone_size: once; cdr3_nt: TGTGCCAGCAGTTCCGATGGGACGAGATATCAGCCCCAGCATTTT; cdr3_aa: CASSSDGTRYQPQHF
d_call: NA; v_call: TRBV5-3; j_call: TRBJ2-7; clone_size: NA; cdr3_nt: TGTGCCAGAAGCCGAAGGTGGAGGGGCCCCTCGGGGGAGCAGTACTTC; cdr3_aa: CARSRRWRGPSGEQYF
d_call: NA; v_call: TRBV4-3; j_call: TRBJ2-4; clone_size: NA; cdr3_nt: TGCGCCAGCAGCCAGGTGTTCAGGGCAGGGTCCAAAAACATTCAGTACTTC; cdr3_aa: CASSQVFRAGSKNIQYF
d_call: NA; v_call: TRBV7-3; j_call: TRBJ1-5; clone_size: NA; cdr3_nt: TGTGCCAGCAGCTTACGAGCAGGTGGCAATCAGCCCCAGCATTTT; cdr3_aa: CASSLRAGGNQPQHF
d_call: NA; v_call: TRBV28; j_call: TRBJ1-6; clone_size: NA; cdr3_nt: TGTGCCAGCAGTCCCAACCCCAATTCACCCCTCCACTTT; cdr3_aa: CASSPNPNSPLHF
d_call: TRBD1; v_call: TRBV19; j_call: TRBJ2-1; clone_size: NA; cdr3_nt: TGTGCCAGTAGTATCTCCAGGGGGCTCTACAATGAGCAGTTCTTC; cdr3_aa: CASSISRGLYNEQFF
d_call: NA; v_call: TRBV2; j_call: TRBJ1-1; clone_size: NA; cdr3_nt: TGTGCCAGCAGTGAGGGCTACATGAACACTGAAGCTTTCTTT; cdr3_aa: CASSEGYMNTEAFF
d_call: TRBD1; v_call: TRBV5-6; j_call: TRBJ1-3; clone_size: NA; cdr3_nt: TGTGCCAGCAGCTTTACAGGGGTCGCCTCTGGAAACACCATATATTTT; cdr3_aa: CASSFTGVASGNTIYF
d_call: TRBD1; v_call: TRBV24-1; j_call: TRBJ1-2; clone_size: NA; cdr3_nt: TGTGCCACCAGCGAGGACAGGGTAAATGGCTACACCTTC; cdr3_aa: CATSEDRVNGYTF
d_call: TRBD1; v_call: TRBV27; j_call: TRBJ2-3; clone_size: NA; cdr3_nt: TGTGCCAGCAGCTCAAAGGGACAGGGGCGATATACGCAGTATTTT; cdr3_aa: CASSSKGQGRYTQYF
d_call: NA; v_call: TRBV13; j_call: TRBJ1-6; clone_size: NA; cdr3_nt: TGTGCCAGCAGCTTAGTCTCGGGCCAGGCAAATTCACCCCTCCACTTT; cdr3_aa: CASSLVSGQANSPLHF
d_call: TRBD1; v_call: TRBV3-1/TRBV3-2; j_call: TRBJ1-6; clone_size: NA; cdr3_nt: TGTGCCAGCAGCCAAGCGGACAGGGGAAGCTCACCCCTCCACTTT; cdr3_aa: CASSQADRGSSPLHF